This entry describes one T cell receptor (beta chain). This sample stems from a study of blood T cell repertoires in COVID-19. The assay was immunoSEQ multiplex PCR, and TCRdb's table has in-frame clones only and misses some. The data contain about 120,000 clones, around 79% of them singletons. The germline CDR1 and CDR2 sequences are LGHNA and YNFKEQ. After removal of 2 bases from V and 5 bases from J, the junction contained 8 bases not matched to a gene. The CDR3 loop spans 15 amino acids. The clonotype was recovered from a man in his sixties or seventies with acute or convalescent COVID-19. Sequencing was carried out using peripheral blood. The chain is built from TRBV4-2 and TRBJ2-7; 8 bases line up with TRBD1. CDR3 sequence (DNA): TGTGCCAGCAGCCAAACGGACAGGGACAATCACGAGCAGTACTTC. Protein: CASSQTDRDNHEQYF.